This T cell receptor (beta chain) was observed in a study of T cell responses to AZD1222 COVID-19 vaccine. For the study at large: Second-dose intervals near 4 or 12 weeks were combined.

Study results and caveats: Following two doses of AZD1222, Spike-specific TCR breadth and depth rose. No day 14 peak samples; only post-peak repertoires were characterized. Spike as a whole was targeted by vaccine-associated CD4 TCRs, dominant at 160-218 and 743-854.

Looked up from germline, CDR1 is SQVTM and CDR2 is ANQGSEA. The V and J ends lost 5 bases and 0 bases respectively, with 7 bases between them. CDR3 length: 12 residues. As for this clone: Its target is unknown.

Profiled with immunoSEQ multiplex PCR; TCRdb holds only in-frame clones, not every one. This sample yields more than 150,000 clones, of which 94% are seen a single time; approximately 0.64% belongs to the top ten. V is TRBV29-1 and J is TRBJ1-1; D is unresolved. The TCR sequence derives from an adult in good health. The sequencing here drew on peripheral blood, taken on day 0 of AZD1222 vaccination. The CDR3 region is CSVKGLNTEAFF. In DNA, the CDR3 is TGCAGCGTTAAGGGCCTGAACACTGAAGCTTTCTTT.